This TCR beta chain was retrieved from a study of CD8 T cells in Susac syndrome. For the study at large: The Susac syndrome patients that were sequenced included about six with active disease and fewer than 10 in remission.

RNA in amounts of about 0.5 to 1 ug was reverse transcribed with random hexamers. The method of amplification for TCR beta CDR3 was immunoSEQ multiplex PCR, covering 54 Vbeta and 13 Jbeta. TCRdb re-analysed the immunoSEQ multiplex PCR reads in MiXCR, keeping a single row per CDR3 protein. The sample contains fewer than 200,000 distinct CDR3 sequences, about 91% of which appear only once. Sequencing targeted TCR beta in T cells from blood (CD8+ and CD4+). TEMRA cells were FACS-enriched, and CD8+ and CD4+ T cells were isolated negatively. Trimming pared 4 bases from V and 5 bases from J, leaving 18 bases between. CDR1 is LGHNA, CDR2 YNFKEQ, per germline. This CDR3 region has 15 residues.

The source material was CD4+ T cells from PBMCs. The receptor was isolated from a human donor with Susac syndrome. The J gene is TRBJ2-7, the V gene TRBV4-2; D unresolved. The CDR3 here is CASSPRALDPNEQYF. CDR3 coding DNA: TGTGCCAGCAGCCCCCGGGCCCTAGACCCAAACGAGCAGTACTTC.